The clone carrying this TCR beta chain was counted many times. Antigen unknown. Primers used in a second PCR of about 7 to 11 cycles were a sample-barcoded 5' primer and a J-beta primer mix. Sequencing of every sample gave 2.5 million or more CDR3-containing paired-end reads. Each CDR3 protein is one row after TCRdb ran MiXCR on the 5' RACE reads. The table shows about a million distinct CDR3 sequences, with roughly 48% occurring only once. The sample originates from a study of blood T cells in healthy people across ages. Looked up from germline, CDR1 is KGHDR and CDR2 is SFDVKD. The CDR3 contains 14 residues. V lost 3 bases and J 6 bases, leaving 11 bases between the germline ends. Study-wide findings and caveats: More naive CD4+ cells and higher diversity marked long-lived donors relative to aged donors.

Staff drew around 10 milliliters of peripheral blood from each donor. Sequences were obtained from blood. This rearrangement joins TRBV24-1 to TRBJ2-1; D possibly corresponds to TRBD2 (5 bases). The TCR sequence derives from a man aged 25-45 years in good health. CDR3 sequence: CATSDGRGTNEQFF. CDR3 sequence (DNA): TGTGCCACCAGTGATGGTCGGGGAACCAATGAGCAGTTCTTC.